This TCR beta chain is drawn from a study of control samples from healthy donors and cancer patients. The repertoire was sequenced with immunoSEQ multiplex PCR; TCRdb's copy has only in-frame clones and lacks some. The sample shows about 98,000 clones, approximately 78% of them seen only once. CDR1 SGHAT and CDR2 FQNNGV come from the germline V gene. The CDR3 extends over 13 amino acids. V shed 2 bases and J shed 8 bases, with 12 bases lying between them. J is TRBJ1-2 and V is TRBV11-2; D remains ambiguous. Sequencing was carried out using blood. The receptor was derived from a man aged 55 to 69 in good health. DNA for the CDR3: TGTGCCAGCAGCTTAACCGGTCCGGGAGGCTACACCTTC. Protein sequence: CASSLTGPGGYTF.